The rows below give T cell receptor beta chains drawn from one sample of a study of beta chain features in type 1 diabetes. Method: immunoSEQ multiplex PCR; TCRdb's copy keeps in-frame clones and lacks some. This table holds over 350,000 clones, roughly 16% found once. Sequenced material: naive CD4+ T cells from blood. The receptors were gathered from a woman younger than 35 in good health. The CDR3 runs from the conserved cysteine through the conserved F or W. The order of the fields is D gene, clone size, J gene, V gene, CDR3 DNA, CDR3 protein. D genes are given only for firm matches. Clone size is given for some rows only: seen once, a few or many times, or a class if the clone is expanded.

TRBD2 | - | TRBJ2-3 | TRBV11-2 | TGTGCCAGCAGAACTGGGACTAGCGCTTCAATTAGCACAGATACGCAGTATTTT | CASRTGTSASISTDTQYF
- | - | TRBJ2-3 | TRBV11-3 | TGTGCCAGCAGCTTAGATCAAGATACGCAGTATTTT | CASSLDQDTQYF
TRBD2 | - | TRBJ2-7 | TRBV5-1 | TGCGCCAGCAGCCCGGAGAGCGGGACTAGCTCCTACGAGCAGTACTTC | CASSPESGTSSYEQYF
TRBD2 | few | TRBJ2-7 | TRBV7-8 | TGTGCCAGCAGCTTAGAACTAGCGGGAGGCGAGCAGTACTTC | CASSLELAGGEQYF
TRBD2 | few | TRBJ2-7 | TRBV28 | TGTGCCAGCAGCACCTCCGGACTAGCGGGAGACTACGAGCAGTACTTC | CASSTSGLAGDYEQYF
- | - | TRBJ1-2 | TRBV30 | TGTGCCTGGAGTGTCGGGGGAAACGACGGCTACACCTTC | CAWSVGGNDGYTF
- | few | TRBJ2-7 | TRBV19 | TGTGCCAGTAGTCTCAATGGACAGACCTACGAGCAGTACTTC | CASSLNGQTYEQYF
- | - | TRBJ2-6 | TRBV4-2 | TGTGCCAGCAGCTTTTCCGGGACAACTACTGGGGCCAACGTCCTGACTTTC | CASSFSGTTTGANVLTF
TRBD1 | few | TRBJ1-1 | TRBV7-3 | TGTGCCAGCAGCTTGACAGGGCCGAACACTGAAGCTTTCTTT | CASSLTGPNTEAFF
TRBD1 | few | TRBJ1-4 | TRBV30 | TGTGCCTGGGGAGAGACAGGGTCAGGGAAACTGTTTTTT | CAWGETGSGKLFF
TRBD2 | few | TRBJ2-7 | TRBV30 | TGTGCCTGGACGACCTCGGGAGGCGGGTACTTC | CAWTTSGGGYF
TRBD2 | few | TRBJ2-7 | TRBV7-2 | TGTGCCAGCAGCTTACCGGGACTAGCGGGAGGTCACGAGCAGTACTTC | CASSLPGLAGGHEQYF
- | - | TRBJ1-1 | TRBV30 | TGTGCCTGGAGTGAGGGGATTAACACTGAAGCTTTCTTT | CAWSEGINTEAFF
TRBD1 | - | TRBJ2-7 | TRBV27 | TGTGCCAGCAGTTCCAATACAGGGGTCCCGACCTACGAGCAGTACTTC | CASSSNTGVPTYEQYF
TRBD1 | few | TRBJ1-1 | TRBV29-1 | TGCAGCGTTTTTAGGACAGGGGGGACTGAAGCTTTCTTT | CSVFRTGGTEAFF
- | - | TRBJ2-1 | TRBV7-8 | TGTGCCAGCAGCTACACGAACAATGAGCAGTTCTTC | CASSYTNNEQFF
- | - | TRBJ2-7 | TRBV19 | TGTGCCAGTAGTATGAGGGACGAGCAGTACTTC | CASSMRDEQYF
- | few | TRBJ1-3 | TRBV15 | TGTGCCACCAGCAGAGATCCGAGCTCTGGAAACACCATATATTTT | CATSRDPSSGNTIYF
- | - | TRBJ2-7 | TRBV7-9 | TGTGCCAGCAGCTTAGTCTGGCAGTCCTCCTACGAGCAGTACTTC | CASSLVWQSSYEQYF
- | few | TRBJ2-4 | TRBV11-2 | TGTGCCAGCAGCCTCTTACAGGGAAGAAACATTCAGTACTTC | CASSLLQGRNIQYF
- | - | TRBJ2-6 | TRBV7-9 | TGTGCCAGCAGCTCCCGGGGCTCTGGGGCCAACGTCCTGACTTTC | CASSSRGSGANVLTF
TRBD1 | - | TRBJ1-5 | TRBV7-9 | TGTGCCAGCAGCTACTCGGGACAGGGTGAGGGTCAGCCCCAGCATTTT | CASSYSGQGEGQPQHF
- | - | TRBJ2-5 | TRBV10-3 | TGTGCCATCAGTGAGACGGGAAACGGGCTGGGTGAGACCCAGTACTTC | CAISETGNGLGETQYF
- | - | TRBJ1-2 | TRBV7-2 | TGTGCCAGCAGCTTAGACAGTACCTATGGCTACACCTTC | CASSLDSTYGYTF
- | few | TRBJ2-1 | TRBV4-2 | TGTGCCAGCAGCCAGGACATTAACAGGTTTGGCAATGAGCAGTTCTTC | CASSQDINRFGNEQFF
- | - | TRBJ2-7 | TRBV15 | TGTGCCACCAGCAGAGATCAGGGCAACTCCTACGAGCAGTACTTC | CATSRDQGNSYEQYF
- | - | TRBJ1-4 | TRBV29-1 | TGCAGCGTTGACCTCAGACAATCAGGGGAAAAACTGTTTTTT | CSVDLRQSGEKLFF
TRBD2 | - | TRBJ2-1 | TRBV4-2 | TGTGCCAGCAGCCAAGGGGGGACTAGCGGGAGACGGGATGAGCAGTTCTTC | CASSQGGTSGRRDEQFF
- | few | TRBJ1-2 | TRBV29-1 | TGCAGCGTGGGGGAGGAAGGGTTCGACTATGGCTACACCTTC | CSVGEEGFDYGYTF
TRBD2 | - | TRBJ2-1 | TRBV10-3 | TGTGCCATCAGTGAGTCTGGGGGGGACAATGAGCAGTTCTTC | CAISESGGDNEQFF
TRBD1 | few | TRBJ2-6 | TRBV27 | TGTGCCAGCAGTTTCTCAGGGGGCTCTGGGGCCAACGTCCTGACTTTC | CASSFSGGSGANVLTF
- | - | TRBJ2-1 | TRBV6-1 | TGTGCCAGCAGTGGACAGGCCGCCTCCTACAATGAGCAGTTCTTC | CASSGQAASYNEQFF
- | - | TRBJ2-7 | TRBV7-9 | TGTGCCAGCAGCGAGCCGGGACAATCCGACGAGCAGTACTTC | CASSEPGQSDEQYF
TRBD2 | - | TRBJ2-1 | TRBV10-3 | TGTGCCATCAGGGGACTAGCGGGAGAGGGCAATGAGCAGTTCTTC | CAIRGLAGEGNEQFF
- | few | TRBJ2-1 | TRBV30 | TGTGCCTGGAGTGAACAGGGACACTACAATGAGCAGTTCTTC | CAWSEQGHYNEQFF
- | - | TRBJ1-5 | TRBV7-2 | TGTGCCAGCAGCCCGGAGGGATCAAACAATCAGCCCCAGCATTTT | CASSPEGSNNQPQHF
TRBD1 | - | TRBJ2-7 | TRBV7-2 | TGTGCCAGCAGCCCGGGACAGGACTCCTACGAGCAGTACTTC | CASSPGQDSYEQYF
TRBD1 | few | TRBJ1-2 | TRBV23-1 | TGCGCCAGCAGCCAAGGGACAGGGGAGGACTATGGCTACACCTTC | CASSQGTGEDYGYTF
- | few | TRBJ2-1 | TRBV9 | TGTGCCAGCAGCGTAAGCGCCGACTCCTACAATGAGCAGTTCTTC | CASSVSADSYNEQFF
- | - | TRBJ2-4 | TRBV7-9 | TGTGCCAGCAGCTTAGCGTTAGGGAGCTTTCAGTACTTC | CASSLALGSFQYF
TRBD1 | few | TRBJ2-5 | TRBV5-4 | TGTGCCAGCAGCTTGAGGGGGCGGGAGACCCAGTACTTC | CASSLRGRETQYF
TRBD1 | - | TRBJ1-2 | TRBV20-1 | TGCAGTGGACAGGGATATGGCTACACCTTC | CSGQGYGYTF